What follows is one T cell receptor beta chain and its context. Its antigen remains unidentified. Ophthalmopathy patients all had a Clinical Activity Score of at least 3, a NOSPECS grade of at least 4 and disease under 3 months old. The diagnoses drew upon clinical symptoms, serum thyroxine and TRAb, thyroid ultrasound and orbital computed tomography. The sample belongs to a study of T cells in Graves' hyperthyroidism and ophthalmopathy. TCR beta CDR3 regions were amplified from RNA transcripts. The TCR CDR3 first-round RT-PCR relied on the HTBI primer set. TCRdb called the multiplex PCR reads again in MiXCR, with one record for every CDR3 protein. The sample consists of 500,000 to 650,000 distinct CDR3 sequences, more than 14% of them appearing once. Germline CDR1 ENHRY, CDR2 SYGVKD. V lost 6 bases to trimming and J lost 6 bases; unmatched junction nucleotides: 5. This CDR3 has 13 amino acids. Overall study results and limits: A model built on 13 V-J features separated ophthalmopathy from stable hyperthyroidism.

Sequenced: blood. This receptor was identified in a woman between 45 and 60 years old with Graves' ophthalmopathy. The V and J genes are TRBV10-3 and TRBJ2-7, with 10 bases matching TRBD2. In DNA, the CDR3 is TGTGCCATCAGCCCGGGACTAGCGAGCGAGCAGTACTTC. Amino acids: CAISPGLASEQYF.